This T cell receptor beta chain was recorded in a study of shared clonotypes between healthy human individuals. Comment on this clone: Its specificity is unknown.

Findings of the study overall: Sorted-subset sequencing, rarefaction showed, was incomplete despite large depth.

Several immunoSEQ plates held equal portions of the genomic DNA taken from each subset. Under the authors' procedure: ImmunoSEQ sequences covered only the junction and lacked quality scores; filtering therefore differed. The data were produced by immunoSEQ multiplex PCR, yet TCRdb's version contains in-frame clones alone and is incomplete. V, J and clone size are taken as reported in that table, and D and trimming were inferred from the DNA itself. The sample consists of roughly 1.4 million clones, approximately 98.5% of them appearing once. There were only Caucasian adults among the donors, and all lived in Nashville, Tennessee. Germline V gives CDR1 SGHRS, CDR2 YFSETQ. The junction had 11 bases not matched to a gene; V was cut back by 6 bases and J by 5 bases. CDR3 length: 15 amino acids.

The specimen sequenced was naive CD4+ T cells sorted from blood. Subset reported: CD45RA+ positively selected. The V and J genes are TRBV5-1 and TRBJ2-3, with 8 bases identical to TRBD1. This TCR derives from a man aged 30-40 years in good health. The CDR3: CASNPTHRGKDTQYF. CDR3 nucleotide sequence: TGCGCCAGCAATCCCACGCACAGGGGGAAAGATACGCAGTATTTT.